This is a list of T cell receptor beta chains from one sample in a study of blood T cell repertoires in COVID-19. Libraries were prepared by immunoSEQ multiplex PCR; TCRdb keeps only in-frame clonotypes and omits some of them. The sample has roughly 340,000 clones, around 87% seen once. Sample: PBMCs or T cells enriched from blood (not recorded which). These receptors were collected from a man aged 35-49 years in a cohort exposed to, infected with or recovered from COVID-19 (not recorded which). Each CDR3 is given with its conserved first and last residue. Fields, in order: D gene, clone size, V gene, J gene, CDR3 DNA, CDR3 protein. D genes are given only for firm matches. Not all rows give a size; the values are once, few, many and, for expanded clones, a class.

.	.	TRBV20-1	TRBJ1-1	TGCAGTGCTAGGGGGGCGACTGAAGCTTTCTTT	CSARGATEAFF
.	.	TRBV2	TRBJ1-1	TGTGCCACAACAGATATTCCAGGGATGGACACTGAAGCTTTCTTT	CATTDIPGMDTEAFF
TRBD1	once	TRBV19	TRBJ1-2	TGTGCCAGTACCGAGGACAGGGAGGCTGGCTACACCTTC	CASTEDREAGYTF
.	once	TRBV5-1	TRBJ2-7	TGCGCCAGCAGCTTAAATGTGGCGGGAAGGGACGAGCAGTACTTC	CASSLNVAGRDEQYF
.	once	TRBV28	TRBJ1-2	TGTGCCAGCAGTTTTGGGGGGGCGACTTCTGGCTACACCTTC	CASSFGGATSGYTF
.	.	TRBV14	TRBJ2-3	TGTGCCAGCAGCCAAACATGGTCCACAGATACGCAGTATTTT	CASSQTWSTDTQYF
.	.	TRBV5-1	TRBJ1-6	TGCGCCAGCAGCAACACAGGGAATAATTCACCCCTCCACTTT	CASSNTGNNSPLHF
.	.	TRBV5-1	TRBJ1-2	TGCGCCAGCAGCTTGAGCGGGATTCTCAACTATGGCTACACCTTC	CASSLSGILNYGYTF
.	.	TRBV15	TRBJ2-7	TGTGCCACCAGCAGAGACAGGGCTGGAGCCTACGAGCAGTACTTC	CATSRDRAGAYEQYF
.	.	TRBV30	TRBJ1-3	TGTGCCTGGAGTGTCCCAGGGACTGGAAACACCATATATTTT	CAWSVPGTGNTIYF
TRBD1	.	TRBV2	TRBJ2-1	TGTGCCAGCAAGAAAGGACAGGGAGTCGGGGAGCAGTTCTTC	CASKKGQGVGEQFF
.	.	TRBV11-1	TRBJ1-2	TGTGCCAGCAGCTTAACCCCGGACAGCCTCAACTATGGCTACACCTTC	CASSLTPDSLNYGYTF
TRBD2	.	TRBV25-1	TRBJ2-2	TGTGCCAGCAGGGGACTAGCGGGAGGGCCCGGGGAGCTGTTTTTT	CASRGLAGGPGELFF
.	.	TRBV6-4	TRBJ2-7	TGTGCCAGCAGTGACTCCGGAACGGGATCCTACGAGCAGTACTTC	CASSDSGTGSYEQYF
TRBD1	.	TRBV19	TRBJ1-5	TGTGCCAGTAGTATTCGACACCCGGGACAGGGGAGACATCAGCCCCAGCATTTT	CASSIRHPGQGRHQPQHF
.	.	TRBV24-1	TRBJ1-1	TGTGCCACCAGTGACCCGCCGGGGGGCACTGAAGCTTTCTTT	CATSDPPGGTEAFF
.	.	TRBV27	TRBJ2-7	TGTGCCAGCACCTTACGGGCAGGGGCCACCTACGAGCAGTACTTC	CASTLRAGATYEQYF
TRBD1	once	TRBV28	TRBJ1-5	TGTGCCAGCAGTTCCGGGACAGCGGGCAATCAGCCCCAGCATTTT	CASSSGTAGNQPQHF
TRBD1	.	TRBV2	TRBJ2-7	TGTGCCAGCACCCGCCTTCAAGGACAGGGGGCATACGAGCAGTACTTC	CASTRLQGQGAYEQYF
.	.	TRBV30	TRBJ2-7	TGTGCCTGGAGCAAGAGGTCTTCCTTCGCCTACGAGCAGTACTTC	CAWSKRSSFAYEQYF
.	.	TRBV27	TRBJ2-5	TGTGCCAGCGGAAAAACAGGGTTGGGGACCCAGTACTTC	CASGKTGLGTQYF
.	.	TRBV3-1/TRBV3-2	TRBJ1-6	TGTGCCAGCAGCCAAGGTTGGGAGAATTCACCCCTCCACTTT	CASSQGWENSPLHF
.	.	TRBV30	TRBJ2-5	TGTGCCTGGAGCCAGGGACTTTCACAAGAGACCCAGTACTTC	CAWSQGLSQETQYF
TRBD2	.	TRBV7-3	TRBJ2-1	TGTGCCAGCAGCCCAGGGACTAGCGGTAATGAGCAGTTCTTC	CASSPGTSGNEQFF
.	.	TRBV27	TRBJ2-1	TGTGCCAGCAGTTTTGGGGCGAAATACAATGAGCAGTTCTTC	CASSFGAKYNEQFF